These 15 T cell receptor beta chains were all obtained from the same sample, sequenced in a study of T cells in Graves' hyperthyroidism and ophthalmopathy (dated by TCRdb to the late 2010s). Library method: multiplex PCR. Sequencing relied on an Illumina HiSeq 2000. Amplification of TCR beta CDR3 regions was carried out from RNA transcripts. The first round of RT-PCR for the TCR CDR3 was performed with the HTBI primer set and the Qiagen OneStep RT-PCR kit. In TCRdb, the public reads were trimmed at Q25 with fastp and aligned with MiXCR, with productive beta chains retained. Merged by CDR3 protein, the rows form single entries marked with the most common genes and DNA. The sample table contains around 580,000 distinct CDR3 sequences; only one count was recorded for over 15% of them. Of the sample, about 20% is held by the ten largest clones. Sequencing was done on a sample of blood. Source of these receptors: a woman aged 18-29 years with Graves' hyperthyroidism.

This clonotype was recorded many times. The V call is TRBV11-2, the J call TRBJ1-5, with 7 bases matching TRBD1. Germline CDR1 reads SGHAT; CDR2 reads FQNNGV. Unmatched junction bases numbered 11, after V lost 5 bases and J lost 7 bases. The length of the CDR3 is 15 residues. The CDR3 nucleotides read TGTGCCAGCAGCACCCCGACAGGGTCGGGACAGCCCCAGCATTTT. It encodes CASSTPTGSGQPQHF.

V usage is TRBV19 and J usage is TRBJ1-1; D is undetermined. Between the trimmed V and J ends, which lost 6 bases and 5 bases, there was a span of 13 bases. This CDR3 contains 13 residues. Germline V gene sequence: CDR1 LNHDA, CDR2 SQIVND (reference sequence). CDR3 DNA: TGTGCCAGTAGAGGCGTAGTTAATACTGAAGCTTTCTTT. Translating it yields CASRGVVNTEAFF.

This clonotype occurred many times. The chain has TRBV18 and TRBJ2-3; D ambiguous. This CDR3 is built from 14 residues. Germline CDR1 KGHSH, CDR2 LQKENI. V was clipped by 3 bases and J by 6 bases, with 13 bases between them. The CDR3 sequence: CASSPDLPMDTQYF. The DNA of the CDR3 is TGTGCCAGCTCACCGGACCTTCCGATGGATACGCAGTATTTT.

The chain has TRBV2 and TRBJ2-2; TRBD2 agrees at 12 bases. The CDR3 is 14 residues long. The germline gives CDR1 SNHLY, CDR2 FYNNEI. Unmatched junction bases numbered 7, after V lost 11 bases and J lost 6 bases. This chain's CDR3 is CAGRTSGTAGELFF. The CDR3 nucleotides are TGTGCCGGACGGACTAGCGGGACGGCCGGGGAGCTGTTTTTT.

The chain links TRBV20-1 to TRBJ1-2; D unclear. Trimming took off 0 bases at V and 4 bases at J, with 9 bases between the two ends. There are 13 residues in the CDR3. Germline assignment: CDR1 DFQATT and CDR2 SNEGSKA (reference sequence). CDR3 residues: CSARDGMFYGYTF. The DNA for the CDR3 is TGCAGTGCTAGAGACGGGATGTTCTATGGCTACACCTTC.

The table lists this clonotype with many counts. CDR3 protein: CSARQGLAGGNSPLHF. Written as DNA, the CDR3 is TGCAGTGCTAGACAGGGGTTGGCCGGGGGTAATTCACCCCTCCACTTT. The rearrangement links TRBV20-1 to TRBJ1-6; TRBD1 might be the D (6 bases). Trimming took off 2 bases at V and 6 bases at J, with 17 bases between the two ends. Germline values: CDR1 DFQATT, CDR2 SNEGSKA (reference sequence). The length of the CDR3 is 16 residues.

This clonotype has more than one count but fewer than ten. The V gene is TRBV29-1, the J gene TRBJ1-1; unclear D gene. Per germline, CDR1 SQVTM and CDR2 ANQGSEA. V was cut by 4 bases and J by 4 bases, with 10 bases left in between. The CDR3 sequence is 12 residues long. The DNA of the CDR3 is TGCAGCGTTGTAGGGAGCTCCACTGAAGCTTTCTTT. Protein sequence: CSVVGSSTEAFF.

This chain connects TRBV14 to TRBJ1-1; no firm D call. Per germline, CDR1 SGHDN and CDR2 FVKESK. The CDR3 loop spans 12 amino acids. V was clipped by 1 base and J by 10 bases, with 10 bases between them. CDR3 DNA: TGTGCCAGCAGCCAAGGGTTGGTAGGAGCTTTCTTT. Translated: CASSQGLVGAFF.

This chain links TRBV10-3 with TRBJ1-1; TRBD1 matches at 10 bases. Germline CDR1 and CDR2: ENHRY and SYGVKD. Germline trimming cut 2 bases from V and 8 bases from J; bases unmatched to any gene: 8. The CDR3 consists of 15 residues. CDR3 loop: CAISEEGTGASEAFF. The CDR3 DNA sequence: TGTGCCATCAGTGAGGAGGGGACAGGGGCTTCAGAAGCTTTCTTT.

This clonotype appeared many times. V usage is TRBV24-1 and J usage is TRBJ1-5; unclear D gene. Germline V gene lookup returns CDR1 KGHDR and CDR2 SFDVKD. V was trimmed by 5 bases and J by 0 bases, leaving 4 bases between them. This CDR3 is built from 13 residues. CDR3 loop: CATSGSSNQPQHF. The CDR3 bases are TGTGCCACCAGTGGTTCTAGCAATCAGCCCCAGCATTTT.

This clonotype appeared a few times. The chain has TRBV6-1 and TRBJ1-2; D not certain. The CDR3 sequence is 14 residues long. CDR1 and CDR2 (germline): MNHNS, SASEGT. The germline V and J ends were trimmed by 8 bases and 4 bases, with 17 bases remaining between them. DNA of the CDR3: TGTGCCAGCTCTTCCCCGGCGGCACTCTATGGCTACACCTTC. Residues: CASSSPAALYGYTF.

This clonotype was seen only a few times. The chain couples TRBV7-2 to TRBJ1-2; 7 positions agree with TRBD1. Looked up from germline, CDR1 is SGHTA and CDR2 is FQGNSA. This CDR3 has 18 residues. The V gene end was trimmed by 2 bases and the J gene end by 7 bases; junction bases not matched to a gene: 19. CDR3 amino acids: CASSLRLTGVIVGGGYTF. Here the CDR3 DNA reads TGTGCCAGCAGCTTACGTCTCACAGGGGTCATAGTCGGGGGTGGCTACACCTTC.

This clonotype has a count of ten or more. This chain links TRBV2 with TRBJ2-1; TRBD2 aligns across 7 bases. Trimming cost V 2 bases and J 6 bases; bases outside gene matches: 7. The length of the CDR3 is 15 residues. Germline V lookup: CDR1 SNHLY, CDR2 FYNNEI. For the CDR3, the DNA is TGTGCCAGCAGTGAACCTGGCGGGAGAGTCAATGAGCAGTTCTTC. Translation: CASSEPGGRVNEQFF.

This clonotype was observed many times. The CDR3 sequence: CASSYSAGETQYF. CDR3 DNA sequence: TGTGCCAGCAGTTACTCTGCGGGGGAGACCCAGTACTTC. The genes are TRBV6-5 and TRBJ2-5; TRBD2 is a possible D gene (6 bases). The CDR3 is 13 amino acids. Germline V CDR1 and CDR2: MNHEY, SVGAGI. Trimming stripped 0 bases from V and 5 bases from J, with 7 bases between.

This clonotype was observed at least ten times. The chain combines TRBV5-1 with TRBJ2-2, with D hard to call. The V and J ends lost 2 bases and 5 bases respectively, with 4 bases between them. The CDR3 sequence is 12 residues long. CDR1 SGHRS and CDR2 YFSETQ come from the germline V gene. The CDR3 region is CASSLTTGELFF. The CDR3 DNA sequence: TGCGCCAGCAGCTTAACTACCGGGGAGCTGTTTTTT.